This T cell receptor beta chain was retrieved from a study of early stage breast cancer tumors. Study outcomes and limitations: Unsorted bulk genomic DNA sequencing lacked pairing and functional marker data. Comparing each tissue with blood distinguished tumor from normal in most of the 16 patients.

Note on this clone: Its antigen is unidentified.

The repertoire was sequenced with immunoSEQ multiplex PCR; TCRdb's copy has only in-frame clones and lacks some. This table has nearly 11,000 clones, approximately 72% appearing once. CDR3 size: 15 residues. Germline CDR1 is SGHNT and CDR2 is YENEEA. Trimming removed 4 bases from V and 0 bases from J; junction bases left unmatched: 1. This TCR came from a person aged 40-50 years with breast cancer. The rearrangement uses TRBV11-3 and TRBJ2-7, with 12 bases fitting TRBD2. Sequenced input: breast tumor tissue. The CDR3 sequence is CASSSGLAGSYEQYF. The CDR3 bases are TGTGCCAGCAGCTCGGGACTAGCGGGCTCCTACGAGCAGTACTTC.